This T cell receptor (beta chain) was sequenced during a study of T cells after yellow fever vaccination. Study-wide points: Primary-vaccination clones mostly resurfaced post-booster (nearly 97% CD4, just under 90% CD8). It was a small share of clonotypes that appeared in both CD4 and CD8 compartments. Bulk-population clonotypes that are abundant could appear as contaminants in FACS-sorted repertoires.

About this clonotype itself: Its specificity is not known.

It was through 5'RACE template switching that TCR cDNA was made, with a universal primer site and UMIs added. TCRdb redid the calling of the 5' RACE reads with MiXCR, one entry per CDR3 protein. This table holds just over 250,000 distinct CDR3 sequences, 5.2% found once. This clonotype was sampled from a man younger than 35 who received the YFV17D yellow fever vaccine. The material was CD4+ T cells sorted from PBMCs, obtained on the day of the yellow fever booster vaccination.

The CDR3 reads CASSLTWRGGRSDEQFF. The CDR3, as DNA: TGTGCCAGCAGCTTGACGTGGCGGGGGGGTCGGTCTGATGAGCAGTTCTTC. The rearrangement joins TRBV5-5 to TRBJ2-1; TRBD2 matches 9 bases. This CDR3 region has 17 residues. Germline CDR1 is SGHKS and CDR2 is YYEKEE (reference sequence). The trim removed 1 base at V and 8 bases at J, leaving 13 bases unmatched.